Following are 18 T cell receptor beta chains from one sample sequenced in a study of blood T cell repertoires in COVID-19. Profiled with immunoSEQ multiplex PCR; TCRdb holds only in-frame clones, not every one. Of around 20,000 clones in the sample, around nine tenths are singletons; the top ten hold approximately 12%. The sample was peripheral blood. Receptors were obtained from a human donor in a cohort sampled during active COVID-19.

This sequence joins TRBV3-1 (or the pseudogene TRBV3-2) and TRBJ2-4; 9 positions match TRBD2. The CDR3 spans 16 residues. Trimming removed 0 bases from V and 6 bases from J; junction bases left unmatched: 6. The germline V gene has CDR1 LGHDT and CDR2 YNNKEL (reference sequence). The DNA of the CDR3 is TGTGCCAGCAGCCAAGATCCGGGTAGCGGGAGAAACATTCAGTACTTC. The encoded protein is CASSQDPGSGRNIQYF.

J is TRBJ2-1 and V is TRBV15; tentative D call: TRBD2 (5 bases). Germline V gene lookup returns CDR1 LNHNV and CDR2 YYDKDF (reference sequence). Trimming took off 1 base at V and 2 bases at J, with 15 bases between the two ends. This CDR3 is 17 amino acids long. The CDR3 protein is CATSRASRSGTYNEQFF. Here the CDR3 DNA reads TGTGCCACCAGCAGAGCTTCGCGGAGCGGTACCTACAATGAGCAGTTCTTC. The variable domain in full, completed from reference TRBV15 and TRBJ2-1, reads DAMVIQNPRYQVTQFGKPVTLSCSQTLNHNVMYWYQQKSSQAPKLLFHYYDKDFNNEADTPDNFQSRRPNTSFCFLDIRSPGLGDTAMYLCATSRASRSGTYNEQFFGPGTRLTVL.

V is TRBV6-5 and J is TRBJ2-7, with TRBD1 matching over 7 bases. V trimming: 2 bases; J trimming: 2 bases; junction bases outside the gene matches: 3. CDR1 and CDR2 (germline): MNHEY, SVGAGI. This CDR3 has 14 amino acids. DNA for the CDR3: TGTGCCAGCAGTTACAGTCAGGGGGCCTACGAGCAGTACTTC. It yields the protein CASSYSQGAYEQYF.

The gene calls are TRBV9 and TRBJ1-1, with a possible D match to TRBD1 (5 bases). Germline CDR1 is SGDLS and CDR2 is YYNGEE. V lost 3 bases to trimming and J lost 11 bases, with 20 bases between them. This CDR3 comprises 14 residues. The CDR3 reads CASSEAPEGRWAFF. As DNA, the CDR3 is TGTGCCAGCAGCGAGGCCCCTGAGGGGAGGTGGGCTTTCTTT.

V is TRBV9 and J is TRBJ2-2, with 14 nucleotides matching TRBD2. The CDR3 is 16 amino acids. V shed 4 bases and J 6 bases; nucleotides not matched to a gene: 5. CDR1 SGDLS and CDR2 YYNGEE come from the germline V gene. CDR3 nucleotides: TGTGCCAGCAGCCTGGGACTAGCGGGAGTTTCCGGGGAGCTGTTTTTT. As protein: CASSLGLAGVSGELFF.

The chain recombines TRBV30 with TRBJ1-6; TRBD1 aligns across 7 bases. CDR1 and CDR2 from the germline V gene are GTSNPN and SVGIG (reference sequence). V gave up 3 bases and J gave up 7 bases; unmatched junction bases: 9. This CDR3 is 15 amino acids long. CDR3 bases: TGTGCCTGGAGACCACCAGGCAGGGGGAATTCACCCCTCCACTTT. Protein product: CAWRPPGRGNSPLHF. Looking up the rest from reference TRBV30 and TRBJ1-6 gives the full variable domain: SQTIHQWPATLVQPVGSPLSLECTVEGTSNPNLYWYRQAAGRGLQLLFYSVGIGQISSEVPQNLSASRPQDRQFILSSKKLLLSDSGFYLCAWRPPGRGNSPLHFGNGTRLTVT.

V is TRBV4-3 and J is TRBJ1-2; 9 nucleotides line up with TRBD1. Per germline, CDR1 LGHNA and CDR2 YSLEER. Germline trimming cut 6 bases from V and 6 bases from J; bases unmatched to any gene: 11. The CDR3 extends over 15 amino acids. For the CDR3, the DNA is TGCGCCAGCAGGTCGGGGGACAGGGATAATGATGGCTACACCTTC. Encoded protein: CASRSGDRDNDGYTF.

The chain combines TRBV7-2 with TRBJ2-3; TRBD2 might be the D (6 bases). V lost 5 bases to trimming and J lost 2 bases, with 14 bases between them. CDR3 length equals 15 residues. Germline CDR1 and CDR2: SGHTA and FQGNSA. The chain's CDR3 is CASSLGAGFTDTQYF. As DNA, the CDR3 is TGTGCCAGCAGCCTAGGGGCGGGGTTCACAGATACGCAGTATTTT.

V and J are TRBV3-1 (or the pseudogene TRBV3-2) and TRBJ2-1; unclear D gene. Trimming removed 1 base from V and 9 bases from J, with 7 bases in between. CDR1 LGHDT and CDR2 YNNKEL come from the germline V gene (reference sequence). This CDR3 is 12 amino acids long. The CDR3 nucleotides are TGTGCCAGCAGCCAAGTGGTGGCTGAGCAGTTCTTC. The encoded protein is CASSQVVAEQFF.

This chain links TRBV28 with TRBJ2-7; D perhaps matches TRBD1 (5 bases). Trimming stripped 10 bases from V and 3 bases from J, with 10 bases between. Germline V lookup: CDR1 MDHEN, CDR2 SYDVKM. The CDR3 runs 11 residues. The CDR3 protein is CAISRGYEQYF. The CDR3 DNA sequence: TGTGCCATCTCAAGGGGCTACGAGCAGTACTTC.

The chain carries TRBV9 and TRBJ1-1, with D perhaps matching TRBD1 (5 bases). The CDR3 has 18 amino acids. Germline V gene sequence: CDR1 SGDLS, CDR2 YYNGEE. V lost 4 bases to trimming and J lost 8 bases, with 30 bases between them. The CDR3 sequence: CASSLYADPTTSGVEAFF. CDR3 in DNA: TGTGCCAGCAGCCTCTATGCGGACCCCACGACGTCGGGGGTCGAAGCTTTCTTT.

This clone was counted a few times. One end of the junction varies from germline; a read error may be responsible. The genes are TRBV6-2 or TRBV6-3 and TRBJ2-7; 7 bases align to TRBD1. The CDR3 loop spans 13 amino acids. Germline V CDR1 and CDR2: MNHEY, SVGEGT. In DNA form, the CDR3 reads TGTGCCAGCAGTTTCACCTTCGCGCAGGGGGAAGCCTTC. It is translated as CASSFTFAQGEAF.

CDR3 coding DNA: TGTGCCACTACAAGGGGAGAGACCCAGTACTTC. It encodes CATTRGETQYF. The chain combines TRBV6-6 with TRBJ2-5; perhaps TRBD1 as D (5 bases). Between the trimmed V and J ends, which lost 10 bases and 4 bases, there was a span of 10 bases. CDR1 MNHNY and CDR2 SVGAGI come from the germline V gene (reference sequence). The CDR3 is 11 residues long.

The rearrangement links TRBV4-3 to TRBJ2-1, with 7 bases lining up with TRBD2. V lost 4 bases, J lost 6 bases, and 9 bases stayed unmatched. This CDR3 has 15 amino acids. Germline V gene lookup returns CDR1 LGHNA and CDR2 YSLEER. The CDR3 here is CASSRNPGTINEQFF. CDR3 DNA sequence: TGCGCCAGCAGCCGGAATCCCGGGACTATCAATGAGCAGTTCTTC.

The chain joins TRBV6-1 to TRBJ2-2; D is possibly TRBD1 (6 bases). The CDR3 loop spans 18 amino acids. CDR1 and CDR2 from the germline V gene are MNHNS and SASEGT. Trimming took off 1 base at V and 8 bases at J, with 23 bases between the two ends. The CDR3 DNA reads as TGTGCCAGCAGTGAAGATTTATCGGGACACGGGGATGTAGGGGAGCTGTTTTTT. Translating gives CASSEDLSGHGDVGELFF.

The DNA for the CDR3 is TGTGCCAGCAGTTTATTACAGGGTGGGGATGAGCAGTTCTTC. It yields the protein CASSLLQGGDEQFF. This chain joins TRBV28 and TRBJ2-1; D is possibly TRBD1 (6 bases). V gave up 1 base and J gave up 8 bases, with 12 bases separating them. The germline V gene has CDR1 MDHEN and CDR2 SYDVKM. This CDR3 is built from 14 residues.

The rearrangement links TRBV19 to TRBJ2-4; the D gene is possibly TRBD2 (5 bases). The CDR3 length is 13 residues. Germline loops: CDR1 LNHDA, CDR2 SQIVND (reference sequence). V lost 2 bases, J lost 4 bases, and 6 bases lay in between. CDR3 sequence: CASSIRGKNIQYF. Here the CDR3 DNA reads TGTGCCAGTAGTATACGAGGGAAAAACATTCAGTACTTC.

This clone was seen just once. The chain joins TRBV28 to TRBJ2-7; TRBD1 agrees at 8 bases. Germline V gives CDR1 MDHEN, CDR2 SYDVKM. The CDR3 covers 15 residues. V lost 5 bases to trimming and J lost 2 bases; unmatched junction nucleotides: 8. This CDR3 reads CASSQPGTGPYEQYF. CDR3 sequence (DNA): TGTGCCAGCAGTCAACCCGGGACAGGTCCCTACGAGCAGTACTTC.